A selection of T cell receptor beta chains follows, all from one sample in a study of monozygotic twins with inflammatory bowel disease. TCRdb reanalyzed the 5' RACE reads and collapses them to one entry per CDR3 protein, without DNA. Recorded here are 150,000 to 200,000 distinct CDR3 sequences; the top ten clones represent 7.4%. The sample comprised blood. The receptors derive from a human donor with ulcerative colitis or Crohn's disease, or a healthy co-twin of an affected twin (not recorded which). The CDR3 runs from the conserved cysteine through the conserved F or W. A row's size may be missing; if present it is once, few, many or a size class.

>.|TRBV29-1|TRBJ2-1
CSVERDVGTGEYNEQFF
>.|TRBV7-8|TRBJ2-1
CASSVTGPNEQFF
>.|TRBV28|TRBJ2-7
CASRKTSLEQYF
>.|TRBV18|TRBJ1-1
CASSPDKNTEAFF
>.|TRBV5-1|TRBJ2-7
CASSSTGAGPYEQYF
>.|TRBV25-1|TRBJ2-1
CASSETSGKNYNEQFF
>.|TRBV29-1|TRBJ2-1
CSVAKGGRTAEQFF
>.|TRBV14|TRBJ1-6
CASSPETASSYNSPLHF
>.|TRBV6-5|TRBJ2-1
CASSYSGTGAHNEQFF
>.|TRBV10-3|TRBJ2-1
CAISAPSGGPDYNEQFF
>.|TRBV2|TRBJ1-2
CASRGQDNYGYTF
>.|TRBV27|TRBJ2-7
CASSLELAGREQYF
>.|TRBV3-1|TRBJ2-7
CASSHPPDHTEQYF
>.|TRBV7-6|TRBJ2-5
CAGSQGAQETQYF
>.|TRBV7-2|TRBJ2-6
CASSLPNGSGANVLTF
>.|TRBV5-1|TRBJ2-3
CASSRSSAPTRDTQYF
>.|TRBV20-1|TRBJ2-7
CSARVRTDNYEQYF
>medium-sized|TRBV7-8|TRBJ1-1
CASSLRALRGAFF
>.|TRBV3-1|TRBJ2-4
CASSQPQGAFKNIQYF
>.|TRBV7-9|TRBJ1-4
CASSATSLNEKLFF
>.|TRBV10-3|TRBJ1-2
CAISVGGECGYTF
>.|TRBV29-1|TRBJ2-1
CSVVGSDRAYNEQFF
>.|TRBV20-1|TRBJ1-2
CSAPSEAGGGYGYTF
>.|TRBV27|TRBJ1-3
CASSSFQDSLSTIYF
>.|TRBV5-1|TRBJ2-7
CASSPDEREVSYEQYF
>.|TRBV12-3/TRBV12-4|TRBJ1-4
CASSQGLINEKLFF
>.|TRBV12-3/TRBV12-4|TRBJ1-6
CASSPTGALKGSLHF
>.|TRBV20-1|TRBJ1-2
CSALQGGDYGYTF
>.|TRBV6-2/TRBV6-3|TRBJ2-1
CASSYSGTRRMGEQFF
>.|TRBV20-1|TRBJ1-2
CSIVPPGQHPDGYTF
>.|TRBV12-3/TRBV12-4|TRBJ1-3
CASTNTGSGNTIYF
>.|TRBV6-1|TRBJ1-1
CASSANRRGTEAFF
>.|TRBV19|TRBJ2-7
CASRSTLSDYEQYF
>.|TRBV5-4|TRBJ2-7
CASSFEGAVFRDEQYF
>.|TRBV20-1|TRBJ1-4
CSAGETNEKLFF
>.|TRBV12-3/TRBV12-4|TRBJ2-7
CASSQGPRYEQYF
>.|TRBV6-5|TRBJ2-1
CASSYPGIGEQFF
>.|TRBV7-2|TRBJ2-7
CASSLGLAGFSYEQYF
>.|TRBV5-1|TRBJ2-5
CASSLAGLAGRGETQYF
>.|TRBV10-3|TRBJ1-2
CAISGRQGAYGYTF
>.|TRBV5-1|TRBJ2-7
CASSFGGGDEQYF
>.|TRBV25-1|TRBJ2-7
CASSLYTSGAYEQYF
>.|TRBV2|TRBJ2-3
CANGLAKDTQYF
>.|TRBV7-2|TRBJ1-1
CASSRTGGAFMNTEAFF
>.|TRBV25-1|TRBJ2-7
CASSELKEGDRGLYEQYF
>.|TRBV29-1|TRBJ2-5
CSASPSGSQETQYF
>.|TRBV11-2|TRBJ2-1
CASSLDLRSGRGYNEQFF
>.|TRBV30|TRBJ2-7
CAWSVVNYEQYF
>.|TRBV24-1|TRBJ2-1
CATSDHRGSSYNEQFF
>.|TRBV4-1|TRBJ2-5
CASSQVSRTGERGSETQYF
>.|TRBV7-2|TRBJ1-4
CASSLRGLPATNEKLFF
>.|TRBV10-3|TRBJ2-2
CPFMTETGELFF
>.|TRBV5-1|TRBJ1-1
CASSFTGDTEAFF
>.|TRBV7-2|TRBJ1-1
CASSPTAGGGAEAFF
>.|TRBV5-1|TRBJ2-3
CASSVAASANVDTQYF
>.|TRBV20-1|TRBJ1-2
CSATQTLANYGYTF
>.|TRBV7-2|TRBJ2-1
CASSLEGVGTKQFF
>.|TRBV20-1|TRBJ2-3
CSALTSGHLLRTDTQYF
>.|TRBV29-1|TRBJ2-1
CSVDGRTSGTNEQFF